This T cell receptor beta chain was obtained from a study of identical twins. This clonotype was picked up many times. Antigen unknown. cDNA molecules carried unique molecular identifiers, and template switching added a universal primer site. Each CDR3 protein gets one entry after TCRdb re-called the 5' RACE reads with MiXCR. Altogether just under 650,000 distinct CDR3 sequences are present, less than 9% being singletons, with the ten largest covering 1.5% to 2%. Trimming stripped 3 bases from V and 1 base from J, with 10 bases between. In germline, CDR1 is MNHEY, CDR2 SMNVEV (reference sequence). This CDR3 region has 14 residues. Overall study findings and caveats: Conclusions came from cross-sectional statistical analysis, not from following the same donors. Abundant beta clonotypes from cord blood had fewer insertions, unlike memory repertoires, which showed none.

The same sample was also studied in work on yellow fever vaccine responses in identical twins. From that report: Twins showed a vaccine T cell response that reportedly seemed partly convergent, partly personalized.

The V gene is TRBV27, the J gene TRBJ2-7; D possibly corresponds to TRBD2 (5 bases). Sequencing was performed on PBMCs. The receptor was isolated from a woman aged 18-35 years in good health. This CDR3 is CASSFQRQSYEQYV. The CDR3 nucleotides read TGTGCCAGCAGTTTCCAGCGGCAATCCTACGAGCAGTACGTC.